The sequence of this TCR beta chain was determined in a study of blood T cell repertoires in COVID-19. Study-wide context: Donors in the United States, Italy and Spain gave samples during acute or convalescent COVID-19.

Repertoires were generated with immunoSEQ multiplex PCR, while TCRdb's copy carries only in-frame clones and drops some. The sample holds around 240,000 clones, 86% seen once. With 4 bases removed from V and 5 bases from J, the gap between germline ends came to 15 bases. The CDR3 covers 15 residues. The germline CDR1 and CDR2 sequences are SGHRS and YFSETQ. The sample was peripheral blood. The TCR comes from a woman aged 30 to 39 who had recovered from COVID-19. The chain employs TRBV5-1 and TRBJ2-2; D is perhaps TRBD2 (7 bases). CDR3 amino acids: CASSAEGGATGELFF. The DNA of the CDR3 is TGCGCCAGCAGCGCAGAAGGGGGGGCAACCGGGGAGCTGTTTTTT. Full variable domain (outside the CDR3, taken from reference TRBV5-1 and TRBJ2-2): KAGVTQTPRYLIKTRGQQVTLSCSPISGHRSVSWYQQTPGQGLQFLFEYFSETQRNKGNFPGRFSGRQFSNSRSEMNVSTLELGDSALYLCASSAEGGATGELFFGEGSRLTVL.